Listed below are T cell receptor beta chains from one sample, sequenced in a study of cytomegalovirus exposure and HLA in healthy donors. Here immunoSEQ multiplex PCR was the method, and the copy in TCRdb shows in-frame clones only, minus some. The repertoire holds under 300,000 clones, with around 88% as singletons. The sample comprised PBMCs. These receptors were taken from a woman aged 25 to 39 in good health and CMV-seropositive. The CDR3 runs from the conserved cysteine through the conserved F or W. Clone sizes are given selectively: once, few, many, or a class where the clone is expanded.

clone size: .
V gene: TRBV30
J gene: TRBJ1-1
CDR3 protein: CAWEAGMNTEAFF

clone size: .
V gene: TRBV11-2
J gene: TRBJ2-3
CDR3 protein: CASSPWRQFSLDTQYF

clone size: .
V gene: TRBV27
J gene: TRBJ2-1
CDR3 protein: CASSATQGALNEQFF

clone size: .
V gene: TRBV4-1
J gene: TRBJ2-5
CDR3 protein: CASSQVGLGQGETQYF

clone size: .
V gene: TRBV18
J gene: TRBJ1-5
CDR3 protein: CASSPSVPPPYSNQPQHF

clone size: .
V gene: TRBV30
J gene: TRBJ1-1
CDR3 protein: CAWKQGENTEAFF

clone size: .
V gene: TRBV19
J gene: TRBJ1-5
CDR3 protein: CASSISQVVGVGSNQPQHF

clone size: .
V gene: TRBV9
J gene: TRBJ2-3
CDR3 protein: CASSVATSGRSGDTQYF

clone size: once
V gene: TRBV29-1
J gene: TRBJ2-2
CDR3 protein: CSVGRRNTGELFF

clone size: .
V gene: TRBV5-1
J gene: TRBJ1-1
CDR3 protein: CASSLDLGGEAFF

clone size: .
V gene: TRBV5-1
J gene: TRBJ1-1
CDR3 protein: CASSPTGATEAFF

clone size: .
V gene: TRBV7-9
J gene: TRBJ2-7
CDR3 protein: CASSFYGLAGYEQYF

clone size: once
V gene: TRBV5-1
J gene: TRBJ2-1
CDR3 protein: CASSGTSGSYNEQFF

clone size: .
V gene: TRBV28
J gene: TRBJ1-2
CDR3 protein: CASSFRTGNYGYTF

clone size: .
V gene: TRBV5-1
J gene: TRBJ1-1
CDR3 protein: CASSLLGQLNTEAFF

clone size: .
V gene: TRBV6-1
J gene: TRBJ1-2
CDR3 protein: CASTPGNLYGYTF

clone size: once
V gene: TRBV2
J gene: TRBJ2-1
CDR3 protein: CASTPSSYNEQFF